Below are 24 T cell receptor delta chains sequenced from a single sample in a study of γδ T cells in repeated Plasmodium falciparum infection. Gammadelta T cells were flow-sorted from PBMC into Vgamma9/Vdelta2+ and Vdelta2-negative populations for bulk analysis. TCRdb used CATT to re-call clones from the multiplex PCR reads. The sample shows roughly 90,000 delta-chain clones, more than 0.85% of them seen only once. Sequencing was carried out using gamma-delta T cells from blood. The origin of the receptors is a pool of human donors (malaria-infected and uninfected, not separated).

This clone was seen many times. The rearrangement links TRDV1 to TRDJ1; 8 bases line up with TRDD3. TCRdb leaves out the J gene; it was filled in here by matching the DNA to germline. Germline CDR1 TSWWSYY, CDR2 QGS. This CDR3 spans 18 amino acids. With 7 bases clipped from V and 3 bases from J, the junction kept 19 bases outside the gene matches. CDR3 protein: CALEDSPSGWGKADKLIF. The CDR3, as DNA: TGTGCTCTTGAGGATTCTCCGTCGGGCTGGGGGAAGGCCGATAAACTCATCTTT.

This clone showed up just a few times. TCRdb has a much larger clone's protein, which differs at residue 9 from the translation of this DNA, likely because of a read error; what is shown is the protein translated from the DNA. The rearrangement links TRDV2 to TRDJ1; the D gene is possibly TRDD3 (5 bases). No J segment appears in TCRdb, so it was assigned here by matching the sequence to germline. The ends were cut back, 0 bases at V and 0 bases at J, with 13 bases in the middle. Looked up from germline, CDR1 is GEAIGNYY and CDR2 is EKD. This CDR3 has 16 residues. Here the CDR3 DNA reads TGTGCCTGTGACACCTTGGTTGGGGTGTACACCGATAAACTCATCTTT. Translated: CACDTLVGVYTDKLIF.

This clone has a handful of counts. The amino acid sequence in TCRdb belongs to a much larger clone and departs from this DNA's translation at residue 10, likely a sequencing read error; the sequence shown is translated from the DNA. This chain uses TRDV2 with TRDJ1; 9 bases map to TRDD3. The J gene, absent from TCRdb, was called here by matching the DNA to germline. In germline, CDR1 is GEAIGNYY, CDR2 EKD. The CDR3 has 18 residues. Losses at the gene ends were 3 bases for V and 1 base for J; bases not matched to a gene: 14. The CDR3 protein is CACDSRYWGKPGTDKLIF. The CDR3 region has the DNA TGTGCCTGTGACTCCCGGTACTGGGGGAAACCAGGCACCGATAAACTCATCTTT.

This clone has at least ten counts. The TCRdb record carries a much larger clone's protein, which differs from this DNA's translation at residue 5; a read error is the likely cause, and the protein listed here is the DNA translation. The CDR3 region is CALGDRKSGVGDLYTDKLIF. In nucleotides, the CDR3 is TGTGCTCTTGGGGATAGAAAATCCGGGGTGGGGGACCTGTACACCGATAAACTCATCTTT. This rearrangement joins TRDV1 to TRDJ1; TRDD3 matches at 7 bases. Germline V CDR1 and CDR2: TSWWSYY, QGS. Germline trimming cut 3 bases from V and 0 bases from J; bases unmatched to any gene: 19. This CDR3 has 20 amino acids.

This clone was counted a few times. This DNA's translation differs at residue 9 from TCRdb's protein, which comes from a much larger clone; a read error is likely, and the protein shown is translated from the DNA. V is TRDV1 and J is TRDJ1, with 9 bases matching TRDD3. No J segment appears in TCRdb, so it was assigned here by matching the sequence to germline. J was trimmed by 1 base and V by 2 bases; bases with no gene match: 14. Germline CDR1 reads TSWWSYY; CDR2 reads QGS. CDR3 size: 19 residues. The CDR3 nucleotides read TGTGCTCTTGGGGAATGTCAAACACCGGGGGATACCGGCACCGATAAACTCATCTTT. Translated: CALGECQTPGDTGTDKLIF.

This clone has more than one count but fewer than ten. TCRdb's protein, taken from a much larger clone, differs from this DNA's translation at residue 5, likely owing to a read error; the protein displayed comes from the DNA. The chain joins TRDV1 to TRDJ2; D is possibly TRDD2 or TRDD3 (5 bases each). Germline V CDR1 and CDR2: TSWWSYY, QGS. The CDR3 length is 15 residues. Deletions cut 3 bases from V and 10 bases from J, with 18 bases between. The CDR3 nucleotides read TGTGCTCTTGGGGACGTGGGGTTTCCTGCGGGACAACTCTTCTTT. The encoded protein is CALGDVGFPAGQLFF.

Points on this clone: TCRdb's entry gives the protein of a much larger clone, which mismatches this DNA's translation at residue 12, likely from a read error; the protein reported here is translated from the DNA. The chain joins TRDV2 to TRDJ1; possible D gene TRDD3, 6 bases. The CDR3 length is 22 residues. V was shortened by 4 bases and J by 0 bases, with 35 bases between the two germline ends. CDR1 and CDR2 (germline): GEAIGNYY, EKD. The CDR3 region is CACEQILGAYWDRGAYTDKLIF. CDR3 DNA: TGTGCCTGTGAACAGATACTGGGAGCATATTGGGACAGAGGGGCTTACACCGATAAACTCATCTTT.

With respect to this clone: TCRdb lists the protein of a much larger clone for this DNA, which differs at residue 5, so this is likely a read error; the protein given here is translated from the DNA itself. The genes are TRDV1 and TRDJ1; 10 positions agree with TRDD3. The J gene was not available in TCRdb and was assigned here by matching the DNA to germline segments. The J segment lost 1 base and the V segment lost 4 bases, leaving 12 bases of the junction unmatched. Per germline, CDR1 TSWWSYY and CDR2 QGS. The CDR3 extends over 18 amino acids. CDR3: CALGAPLGGIRFTDKLIF. Here the CDR3 DNA reads TGTGCTCTTGGGGCCCCCCTCGGGGGGATACGGTTCACCGATAAACTCATCTTT.

Only a few counts were recorded for this clone. This DNA translates differently at residue 11 from the TCRdb protein, which is that of a much larger clone; a read error is likely, and the protein shown is the DNA's own translation. CDR3 region: CALGEMVLPRLYTDKLIF. CDR3 DNA: TGTGCTCTTGGGGAAATGGTGCTTCCCCGACTATATACCGATAAACTCATCTTT. The chain combines TRDV1 with TRDJ1; possibly TRDD2 for D (5 bases). No J gene was available from TCRdb, and it was assigned here by a germline match of the DNA. V was shortened by 2 bases and J by 2 bases, with 21 bases between the two germline ends. CDR3 length: 18 residues. Germline-derived CDR1 and CDR2 are TSWWSYY and QGS.

This clone appeared a few times. TCRdb's entry gives the protein of a much larger clone, which mismatches this DNA's translation at residue 21, likely from a read error; the protein reported here is translated from the DNA. CDR3 protein: CALGGSTAGIRGGLRYTDKLTF. In nucleotides, the CDR3 is TGTGCTCTTGGGGGATCTACGGCCGGGATAAGGGGGGGTCTCCGGTACACCGATAAACTCACCTTT. This chain uses TRDV1 with TRDJ1; D is possibly TRDD3 (6 bases). CDR3 length: 22 amino acids. CDR1 and CDR2 from the germline V gene are TSWWSYY and QGS.

This clone has only a few counts. The TCRdb protein, from a much larger clone, departs from this DNA's translation at residue 3, likely by read error; the protein shown derives from the DNA. V and J are TRDV2 and TRDJ3, with TRDD3 identical over 12 bases. The J gene, not given by TCRdb, was assigned here from a germline match of the nucleotide sequence. Germline assignment: CDR1 GEAIGNYY and CDR2 EKD. The CDR3 totals 18 residues. The CDR3: CARDSYWGIPWDTRQMFF. The DNA of the CDR3 is TGTGCCCGTGACTCGTACTGGGGGATACCCTGGGACACCCGACAGATGTTTTTC.

In regard to this clone: TCRdb attributes to this sequence the protein of a much larger clone, which differs from the DNA translation at residue 3; a read error is likely, and the protein displayed is translated from the DNA. This sequence joins TRDV2 and TRDJ1, with TRDD3 matching over 10 bases. CDR1 and CDR2 from the germline V gene are GEAIGNYY and EKD. There are 18 residues in the CDR3. The CDR3 protein is CARDNVLGDSRPTDKLIF. As DNA, the CDR3 is TGTGCCCGTGACAACGTACTGGGGGATTCTCGTCCCACCGATAAACTCATCTTT.

Remarks on this clone: This DNA's translation differs at residue 3 from TCRdb's protein, which comes from a much larger clone; a read error is likely, and the protein shown is translated from the DNA. V gene TRDV2 combines with J gene TRDJ1, with 9 bases that match TRDD3. The J gene, missing from TCRdb, was assigned here through DNA to germline matching. Germline V gene sequence: CDR1 GEAIGNYY, CDR2 EKD. The CDR3 runs to 18 residues. The CDR3 DNA is TGTGCCTATGACACCGTCGGAACTGGGGGAACGTACACCGATAAACTCATCTTT. It is translated as CAYDTVGTGGTYTDKLIF.

This clone was detected a few times. A far larger clone is just one base off, so this is likely a read error. The same CDR3 arises from other DNA sequences in this sample as well. This sequence joins TRDV2 and TRDJ1; 9 bases match TRDD3. TCRdb offers no J gene call, so here the DNA was matched to germline to obtain one. Losses at the gene ends were 5 bases for V and 0 bases for J; bases not matched to a gene: 18. Germline V gene data show CDR1 as GEAIGNYY and CDR2 as EKD. The CDR3 sequence is 19 residues long. The CDR3 DNA reads TGTGCCTGTGTCGGACTAGACGGATTACTGGGGGACTACACCGATAAACTCATCTTT. Its protein is CACVGLDGLLGDYTDKLIF.

This clone was observed a handful of times. TCRdb shows a much larger clone's protein in place of this DNA's translation, and the two differ at residue 4, likely through a read error; the protein shown is translated from the DNA. The rearrangement uses TRDV2 and TRDJ1, with TRDD3 matching 9 bases. TCRdb gives no J gene; it was assigned here by matching the DNA to germline. CDR1 is GEAIGNYY, CDR2 EKD, per germline. The CDR3 has 19 residues. CDR3 in amino acids: CACVTSHPLGDKYTDKLIF. Written as DNA, the CDR3 is TGTGCCTGTGTCACCTCTCATCCCTTGGGGGATAAGTACACCGATAAACTCATCTTT.

This clone was counted many times. This DNA's translation differs at residue 6 from TCRdb's protein, which comes from a much larger clone; a read error is likely, and the protein shown is translated from the DNA. V is TRDV2 and J is TRDJ1, with 7 bases matching TRDD3. This CDR3 is 17 amino acids long. Per the germline V gene, CDR1 is GEAIGNYY and CDR2 is EKD. V shed 0 bases, J shed 0 bases, and the junction held 9 bases outside the gene matches. This chain's CDR3 is CACDTASGGLYTDKLIF. In nucleotides, the CDR3 is TGTGCCTGTGACACCGCGTCTGGGGGGTTGTACACCGATAAACTCATCTTT.

This clone was observed a handful of times. The protein given by TCRdb reflects a much larger clone and differs at residue 6 from this DNA's translation, likely from a read error; the protein shown is the DNA's translation. The chain joins TRDV1 to TRDJ1; 8 nucleotides align to TRDD3. CDR3 length equals 18 residues. Germline V gene sequence: CDR1 TSWWSYY, CDR2 QGS. Unmatched junction bases numbered 12, after V lost 2 bases and J lost 1 base. The CDR3 coding sequence is TGTGCTCTTGGGGAATATTCGTACTGGGGGCTGTGCACCGATAAACTCATCTTT. As protein: CALGEYSYWGLCTDKLIF.

This clone was observed many times. The protein TCRdb lists belongs to a much larger clone and differs from this DNA's translation at residue 5, which points to a read error; the protein shown is made from the DNA. V gene TRDV1 combines with J gene TRDJ1, with 8 bases lining up with TRDD3. No J gene was available from TCRdb, and it was assigned here by a germline match of the DNA. The CDR3 extends over 19 amino acids. Per germline, CDR1 TSWWSYY and CDR2 QGS. V shed 4 bases, J shed 5 bases, and the junction held 21 bases outside the gene matches. The CDR3 region is CALGGHLVSRGITKDKLIF. CDR3 nucleotide sequence: TGTGCTCTTGGGGGTCACTTAGTTAGCCGGGGGATAACCAAGGATAAACTCATCTTT.

This clone showed up just a few times. The protein in TCRdb stems from a much larger clone and differs at residue 5 from this DNA's translation, likely a read error; here the protein is translated from the DNA. The chain uses TRDV1 and TRDJ1; 8 positions agree with TRDD3. V shed 5 bases, J shed 5 bases, and the junction held 19 bases outside the gene matches. The CDR3 covers 18 residues. The germline V gene has CDR1 TSWWSYY and CDR2 QGS. As DNA, the CDR3 is TGTGCTCTTGGGTCACTTCCGGGAGGTGGGGGATGGAGGGATAAACTCATCTTT. It codes for CALGSLPGGGGWRDKLIF.

About this clone: The protein given by TCRdb reflects a much larger clone and differs at residue 12 from this DNA's translation, likely from a read error; the protein shown is the DNA's translation. The chain links TRDV2 to TRDJ1; 12 nucleotides line up with TRDD3. TCRdb gives no J gene; it was assigned here by matching the DNA to germline. The CDR3 is 18 amino acids. V was clipped by 1 base and J by 5 bases; unmatched bases: 13. In germline, CDR1 is GEAIGNYY, CDR2 EKD. CDR3 protein: CACDTMGLGDTQADKLIF. The CDR3 bases are TGTGCCTGTGACACGATGGGTCTGGGGGATACGCAGGCAGATAAACTCATCTTT.

Concerning this clone: A far larger clone is a single base away, which makes a read error likely. Within the sample, other DNA sequences also encode this same CDR3. J is TRDJ1 and V is TRDV2, with no clear D. No J gene was available from TCRdb, and it was assigned here by a germline match of the DNA. Trimming cost V 3 bases and J 4 bases, with 11 bases left between them. The CDR3 spans 13 residues. The germline CDR1 and CDR2 sequences are GEAIGNYY and EKD. CDR3 nucleotides: TGTGCCTGTGACTCGGTACTAGGCGATAAACTCATCTTT. Its protein is CACDSVLGDKLIF.

This clone has a handful of counts. The translation of this DNA and the TCRdb protein of a much larger clone differ at residue 17, probably owing to a read error; the protein shown here is translated from the DNA. CDR3 sequence (DNA): TGTGCTCTTGGGAACCCCGACTCGGATCATCGATGGGGGATACGCGATACAAAAGCTTTGACAGCACAACTCTTCTTT. Its protein is CALGNPDSDHRWGIRDTKALTAQLFF. V is TRDV1 and J is TRDJ2, with 11 positions matching TRDD3. Matching the DNA to germline supplied the J gene, which TCRdb does not give. The V gene end was trimmed by 5 bases and the J gene end by 0 bases; junction bases not matched to a gene: 32. Per the germline V gene, CDR1 is TSWWSYY and CDR2 is QGS. This CDR3 has 26 residues.

As regards this clone: The TCRdb record carries a much larger clone's protein, which differs from this DNA's translation at residue 11; a read error is the likely cause, and the protein listed here is the DNA translation. The chain uses TRDV1 and TRDJ1; maybe TRDD2 (6 bases). The V end lost 3 bases, the J end lost 0 bases, and 23 bases lay between the germline ends. This CDR3 contains 19 residues. Germline CDR1 TSWWSYY, CDR2 QGS. CDR3 nucleotide sequence: TGTGCTCTTGGGGACCCCTATCCTACAGCCCGGGGGTACACCGATAAACTCATCTTT. It specifies CALGDPYPTARGYTDKLIF.

By sample share, this clone is medium-sized. The sample carries other DNA sequences with the same CDR3. The J gene is TRDJ1, the V gene TRDV2, with 8 bases aligning to TRDD3. V was clipped by 3 bases and J by 2 bases; unmatched bases: 10. The CDR3 loop spans 16 amino acids. Germline CDR1 is GEAIGNYY and CDR2 is EKD. The CDR3 is CACDEVSRDTTDKLIF. DNA for the CDR3: TGTGCCTGTGACGAAGTTTCGAGGGATACGACCGATAAACTCATCTTT.